This paragraph covers one TCR beta chain sequence. This CDR3 spans 15 amino acids. Per germline, CDR1 SQVTM and CDR2 ANQGSEA. These data belong to a study of technical replicates of blood from a handful of donors. Using immunoSEQ multiplex PCR, the repertoire was profiled, and TCRdb retains in-frame clones only, with some absent. Among 73,000 or so clones listed, roughly 90% were seen once. Input material: T cells isolated from PBMCs. This clonotype was obtained from a human donor in good health. V gene TRBV29-1 combines with J gene TRBJ1-2; 9 nucleotides match TRBD1. The CDR3 coding sequence is TGCAGAGAAGGGACAGGGCTCCCCCCGAACTATGGCTACACCTTC. It yields the protein CREGTGLPPNYGYTF.